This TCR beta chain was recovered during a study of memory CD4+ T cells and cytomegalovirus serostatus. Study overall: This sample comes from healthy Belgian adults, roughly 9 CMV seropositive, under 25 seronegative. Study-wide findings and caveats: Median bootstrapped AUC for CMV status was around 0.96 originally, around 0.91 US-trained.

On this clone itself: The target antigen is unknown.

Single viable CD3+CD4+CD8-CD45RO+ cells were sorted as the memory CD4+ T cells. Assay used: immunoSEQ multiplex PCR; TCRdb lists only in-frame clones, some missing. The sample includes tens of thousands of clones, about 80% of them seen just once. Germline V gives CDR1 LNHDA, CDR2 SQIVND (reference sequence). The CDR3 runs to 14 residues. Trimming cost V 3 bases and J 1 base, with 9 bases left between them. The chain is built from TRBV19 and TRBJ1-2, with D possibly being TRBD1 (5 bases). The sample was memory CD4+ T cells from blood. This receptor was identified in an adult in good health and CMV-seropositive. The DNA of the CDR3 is TGTGCCAGTAGTATTTCCCAGGGTAACTATGGCTACACCTTC. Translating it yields CASSISQGNYGYTF.